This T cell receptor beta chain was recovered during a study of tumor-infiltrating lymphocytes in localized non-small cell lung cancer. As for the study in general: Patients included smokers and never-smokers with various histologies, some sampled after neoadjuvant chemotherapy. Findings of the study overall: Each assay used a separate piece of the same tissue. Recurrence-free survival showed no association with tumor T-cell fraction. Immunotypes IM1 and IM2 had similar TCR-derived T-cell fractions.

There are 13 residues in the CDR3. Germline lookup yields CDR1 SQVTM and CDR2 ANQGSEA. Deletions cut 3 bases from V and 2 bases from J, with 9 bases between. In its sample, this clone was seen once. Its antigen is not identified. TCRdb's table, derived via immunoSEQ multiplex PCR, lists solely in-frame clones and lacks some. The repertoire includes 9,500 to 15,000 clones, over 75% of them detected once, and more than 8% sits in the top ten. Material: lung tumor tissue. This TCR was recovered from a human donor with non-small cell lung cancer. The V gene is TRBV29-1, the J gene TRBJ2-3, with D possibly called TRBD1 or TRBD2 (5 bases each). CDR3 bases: TGCAGCGTTGATAGGGACGTCACAGATACGCAGTATTTT. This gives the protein CSVDRDVTDTQYF.